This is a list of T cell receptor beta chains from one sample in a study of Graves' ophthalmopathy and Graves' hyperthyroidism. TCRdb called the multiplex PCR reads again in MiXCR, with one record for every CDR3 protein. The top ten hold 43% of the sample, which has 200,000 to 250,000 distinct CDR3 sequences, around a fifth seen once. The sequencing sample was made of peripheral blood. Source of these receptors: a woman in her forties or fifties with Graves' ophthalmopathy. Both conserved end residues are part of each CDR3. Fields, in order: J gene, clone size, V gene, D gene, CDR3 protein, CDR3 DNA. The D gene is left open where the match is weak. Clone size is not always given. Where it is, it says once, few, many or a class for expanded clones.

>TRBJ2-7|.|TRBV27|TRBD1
CASSGQGSLRNEQYF
TGTGCCAGCAGTGGACAGGGTTCCCTAAGGAACGAGCAGTACTTC
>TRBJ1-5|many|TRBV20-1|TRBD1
CSAQDRANQPQHF
TGCAGTGCCCAAGACAGGGCAAATCAGCCCCAGCATTTT
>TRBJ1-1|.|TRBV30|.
CAWSVGDLNTEAFF
TGTGCCTGGAGTGTCGGGGACCTGAACACTGAAGCTTTCTTT
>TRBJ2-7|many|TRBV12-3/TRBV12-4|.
CASSGLYEQYF
TGTGCCAGCAGTGGTCTTTACGAGCAGTACTTC
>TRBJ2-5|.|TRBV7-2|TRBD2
CASSLPSGRAGTQYF
TGTGCCAGCAGCTTACCTAGCGGGAGGGCCGGGACCCAGTACTTC
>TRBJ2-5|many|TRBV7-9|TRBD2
CASSLDPSGTQETQYF
TGTGCCAGCAGCTTAGACCCTAGCGGGACACAAGAGACCCAGTACTTC
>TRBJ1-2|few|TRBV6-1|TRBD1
CASSEWDRGNYGYTF
TGTGCCAGCAGTGAATGGGACAGGGGGAACTATGGCTACACCTTC
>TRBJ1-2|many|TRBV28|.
CASSLGMARFGYTF
TGTGCCAGCAGTTTGGGAATGGCTCGGTTCGGCTACACCTTC
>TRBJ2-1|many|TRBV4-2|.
CASSQDRWQGGNEQFF
TGTGCCAGCAGCCAAGATCGATGGCAGGGTGGGAATGAGCAGTTCTTC
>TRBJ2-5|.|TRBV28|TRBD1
CASSLRQGAGETQYF
TGTGCCAGCAGTTTAAGACAGGGGGCCGGGGAGACCCAGTACTTC
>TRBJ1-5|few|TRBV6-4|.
CASRENTGRPLHF
TGTGCCAGCAGAGAAAATACAGGGAGGCCCCTGCATTTT
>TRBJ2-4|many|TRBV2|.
CASSGLRTSKNIQYF
TGTGCCAGCAGTGGGTTGCGGACGTCCAAAAACATTCAGTACTTC
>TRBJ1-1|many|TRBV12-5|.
CASGLKNTEAFF
TGTGCTAGTGGTTTGAAGAACACTGAAGCTTTCTTT
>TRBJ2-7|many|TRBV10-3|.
CATRTTSGSYEQYF
TGTGCCACGAGAACGACATCAGGCTCCTACGAGCAGTACTTC
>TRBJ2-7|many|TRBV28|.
CASSLTRYEQYF
TGTGCCAGCAGTCTAACACGCTACGAGCAGTACTTC
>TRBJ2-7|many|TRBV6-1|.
CASTRQSPGAYEQYF
TGTGCCAGCACTAGACAGTCCCCGGGCGCCTACGAGCAGTACTTC
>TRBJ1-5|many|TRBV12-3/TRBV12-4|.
CASTEGQPNQPQHF
TGTGCCAGCACCGAAGGACAGCCCAATCAGCCCCAGCATTTT
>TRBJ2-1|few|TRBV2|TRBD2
CASAWTSGNYEQFF
TGTGCCAGCGCCTGGACTAGCGGGAACTATGAGCAGTTCTTC
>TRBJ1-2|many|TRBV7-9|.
CASSLAGGGGGYTF
TGTGCCAGCAGCTTAGCGGGAGGTGGTGGGGGCTACACCTTC
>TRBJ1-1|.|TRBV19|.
CASSIHQKQGPDTEAFF
TGTGCCAGTAGTATCCATCAGAAGCAGGGGCCGGACACTGAAGCTTTCTTT
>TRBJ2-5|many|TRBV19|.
CASSIVSGGTAQETQYF
TGTGCCAGTAGTATAGTATCAGGGGGGACAGCCCAAGAGACCCAGTACTTC
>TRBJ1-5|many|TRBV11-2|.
CASSLGQPYQPQHF
TGTGCCAGCAGCTTAGGCCAGCCATATCAGCCCCAGCATTTT
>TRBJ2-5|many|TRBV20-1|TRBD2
CSARGLAGADETQYF
TGCAGTGCTAGGGGGCTAGCGGGAGCGGACGAGACCCAGTACTTC
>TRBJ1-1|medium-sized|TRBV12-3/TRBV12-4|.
CASSLGHTEAFF
TGTGCCAGCAGTTTGGGGCACACTGAAGCTTTCTTT
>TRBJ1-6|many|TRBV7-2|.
CASSPGGGTPSSYNSPLHF
TGTGCCAGCAGCCCCGGCGGGGGTACTCCGAGCTCCTATAATTCACCCCTCCACTTT
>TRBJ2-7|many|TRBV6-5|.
CASRVPGHLYEQYF
TGTGCCAGCAGGGTCCCGGGACACCTTTACGAGCAGTACTTC
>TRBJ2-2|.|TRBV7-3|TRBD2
CARTRGLGTSNTGELFF
TGTGCCAGGACAAGGGGACTAGGAACTTCGAACACCGGGGAGCTGTTTTTT
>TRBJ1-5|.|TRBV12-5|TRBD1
CASGLVPGQGVYSNQPQHF
TGTGCTAGTGGTTTGGTACCGGGACAGGGGGTATATAGCAATCAGCCCCAGCATTTT
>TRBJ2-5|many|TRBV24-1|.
CATSDLRGSGKETQYF
TGTGCCACCAGTGATTTAAGGGGAAGCGGCAAAGAGACCCAGTACTTC
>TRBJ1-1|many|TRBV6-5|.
CASSTGRYTEAFF
TGTGCCAGCAGTACCGGACGGTACACTGAAGCTTTCTTT
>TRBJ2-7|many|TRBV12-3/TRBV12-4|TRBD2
CASSSGSFDEQYF
TGTGCCAGCAGCAGCGGGAGTTTCGACGAGCAGTACTTC
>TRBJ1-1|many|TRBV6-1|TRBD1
CASNGDSPAFF
TGTGCCAGCAATGGGGACAGCCCGGCTTTCTTT
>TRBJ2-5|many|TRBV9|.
CASSVGGGPQETQYF
TGTGCCAGCAGCGTAGGGGGGGGCCCCCAAGAGACCCAGTACTTC
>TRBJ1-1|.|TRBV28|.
CASSLDWGLNTEAFF
TGTGCCAGCAGTTTAGATTGGGGGTTGAACACTGAAGCTTTCTTT
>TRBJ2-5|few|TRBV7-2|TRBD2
CASSGRTSGSGETQYF
TGTGCCAGCAGCGGGAGGACTAGCGGGAGCGGGGAGACCCAGTACTTC
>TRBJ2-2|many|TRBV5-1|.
CASSDAQGPTGELFF
TGCGCCAGCAGCGACGCGCAGGGGCCCACCGGGGAGCTGTTTTTT
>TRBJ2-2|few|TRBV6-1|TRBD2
CASPGLAPNTGELFF
TGTGCCAGTCCGGGACTAGCGCCGAACACCGGGGAGCTGTTTTTT
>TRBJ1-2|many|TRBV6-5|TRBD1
CASTPETGRYGYTF
TGTGCCAGCACCCCCGAGACAGGGAGGTATGGCTACACCTTC
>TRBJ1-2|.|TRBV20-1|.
CSARDGGMGQGFYGYTF
TGCAGTGCTAGAGATGGCGGCATGGGTCAGGGGTTCTATGGCTACACCTTC
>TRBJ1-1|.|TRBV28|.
CASSETVPMNTEACF
TGTGCCAGCAGTGAAACCGTGCCCATGAACACTGAAGCTTGCTTT
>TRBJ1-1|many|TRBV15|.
CATSRDTANTEAFF
TGTGCCACCAGCAGAGATACAGCTAACACTGAAGCTTTCTTT
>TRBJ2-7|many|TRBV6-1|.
CASRGEYPYEQYF
TGTGCCAGTAGAGGCGAATACCCTTACGAGCAGTACTTC
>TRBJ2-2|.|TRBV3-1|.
CASSPRTAFTGELFF
TGTGCCAGCAGCCCTCGGACCGCCTTCACCGGGGAGCTGTTTTTT
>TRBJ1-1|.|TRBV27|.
CASKIGGGNTEAFF
TGTGCCAGCAAGATAGGGGGAGGGAACACTGAAGCTTTCTTT
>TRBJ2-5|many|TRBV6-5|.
CASKLTGGETQYF
TGTGCCAGCAAACTTACTGGGGGAGAGACCCAGTACTTC
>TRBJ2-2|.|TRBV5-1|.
CASRTGPGTGELFF
TGCGCCAGCAGAACAGGGCCAGGCACCGGGGAGCTGTTTTTT
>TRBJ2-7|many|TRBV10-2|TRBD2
CASRAQAGLAGFYEQYF
TGCGCCAGCAGGGCGCAAGCGGGACTAGCGGGATTTTACGAGCAGTACTTC